This T cell receptor (beta chain) was identified during a study of shared clonotypes between healthy human individuals. The V gene end was trimmed by 5 bases and the J gene end by 3 bases; junction bases not matched to a gene: 10. Germline V gene data show CDR1 as SGHDN and CDR2 as FVKESK. The CDR3 consists of 17 residues. The method was immunoSEQ multiplex PCR; TCRdb's version includes in-frame clones alone and lacks a portion of them. The sample holds hundreds of thousands of clones, about 97% seen once. Naive CD8 isolation took CD45RO-negative cells positively selected for CCR7 and excluded terminally differentiated effector memory CD45RA+ cells.

Sequencing input: naive CD8+ T cells sorted from blood. The source is a man under 40 in good health. The gene calls are TRBV14 and TRBJ2-2; 9 bases are shared with TRBD1. CDR3 amino acids: CASSAPRQGEDTGELFF. The CDR3 nucleotides are TGTGCCAGCAGCGCGCCACGACAGGGGGAAGACACCGGGGAGCTGTTTTTT.